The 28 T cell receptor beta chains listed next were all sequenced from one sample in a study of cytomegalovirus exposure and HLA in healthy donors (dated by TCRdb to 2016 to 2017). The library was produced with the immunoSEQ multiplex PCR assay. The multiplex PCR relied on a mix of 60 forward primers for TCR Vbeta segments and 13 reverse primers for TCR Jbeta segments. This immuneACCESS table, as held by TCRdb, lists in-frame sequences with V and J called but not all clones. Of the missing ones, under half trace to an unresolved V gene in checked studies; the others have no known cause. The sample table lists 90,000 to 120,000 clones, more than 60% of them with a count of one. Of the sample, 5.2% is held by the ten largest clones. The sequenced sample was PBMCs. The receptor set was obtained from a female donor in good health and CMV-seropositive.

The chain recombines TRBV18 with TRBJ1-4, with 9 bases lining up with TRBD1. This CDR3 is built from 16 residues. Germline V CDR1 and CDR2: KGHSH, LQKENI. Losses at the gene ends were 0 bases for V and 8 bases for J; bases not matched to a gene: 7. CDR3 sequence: CASSPPTGQGDEKLFF. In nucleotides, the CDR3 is TGTGCCAGCTCACCACCGACGGGACAGGGTGACGAAAAACTGTTTTTT. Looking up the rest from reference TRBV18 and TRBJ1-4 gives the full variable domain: NAGVMQNPRHLVRRRGQEARLRCSPMKGHSHVYWYRQLPEEGLKFMVYLQKENIIDESGMPKERFSAEFPKEGPSILRIQQVVRGDSAAYFCASSPPTGQGDEKLFFGSGTQLSVL.

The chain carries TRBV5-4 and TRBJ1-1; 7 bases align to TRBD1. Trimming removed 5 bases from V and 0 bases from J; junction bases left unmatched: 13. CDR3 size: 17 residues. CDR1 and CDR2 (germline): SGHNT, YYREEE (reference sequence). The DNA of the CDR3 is TGTGCCAGCAGTCGAGGACAGGTTCTAGCTCTGAACACTGAAGCTTTCTTT. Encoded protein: CASSRGQVLALNTEAFF.

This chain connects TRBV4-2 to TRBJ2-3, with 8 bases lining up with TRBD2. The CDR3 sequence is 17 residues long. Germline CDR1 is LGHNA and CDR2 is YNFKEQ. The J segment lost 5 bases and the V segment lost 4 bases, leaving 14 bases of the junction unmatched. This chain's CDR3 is CASSREVSGREGDTQYF. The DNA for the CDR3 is TGTGCCAGCAGCCGCGAAGTCAGCGGGAGAGAAGGAGATACGCAGTATTTT.

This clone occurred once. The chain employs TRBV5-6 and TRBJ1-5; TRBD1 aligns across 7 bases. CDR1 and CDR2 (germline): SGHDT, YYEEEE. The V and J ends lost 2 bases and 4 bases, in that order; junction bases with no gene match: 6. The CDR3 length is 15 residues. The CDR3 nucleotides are TGTGCCAGCAGCTTAGCAGGGGGTGATAATCAGCCCCAGCATTTT. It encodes CASSLAGGDNQPQHF.

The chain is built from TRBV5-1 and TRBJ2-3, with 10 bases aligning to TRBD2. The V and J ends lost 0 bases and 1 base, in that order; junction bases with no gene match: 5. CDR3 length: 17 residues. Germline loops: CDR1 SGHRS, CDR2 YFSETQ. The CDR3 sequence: CASSLVPGTSGTDTQYF. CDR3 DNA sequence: TGCGCCAGCAGCTTGGTCCCTGGGACTAGCGGCACAGATACGCAGTATTTT.

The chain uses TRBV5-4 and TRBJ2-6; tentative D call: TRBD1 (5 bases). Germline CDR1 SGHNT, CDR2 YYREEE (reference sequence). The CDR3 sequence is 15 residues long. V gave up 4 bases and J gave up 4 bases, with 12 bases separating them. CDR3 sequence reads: CASSLPGLGANVLTF. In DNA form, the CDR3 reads TGTGCCAGCAGCCTCCCAGGGTTAGGGGCCAACGTCCTGACTTTC.

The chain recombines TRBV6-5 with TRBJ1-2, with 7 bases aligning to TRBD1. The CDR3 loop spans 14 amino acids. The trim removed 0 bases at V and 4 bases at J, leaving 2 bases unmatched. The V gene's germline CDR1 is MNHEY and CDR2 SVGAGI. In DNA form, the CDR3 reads TGTGCCAGCAGTTACTCGGGACAGCTCTATGGCTACACCTTC. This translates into CASSYSGQLYGYTF.

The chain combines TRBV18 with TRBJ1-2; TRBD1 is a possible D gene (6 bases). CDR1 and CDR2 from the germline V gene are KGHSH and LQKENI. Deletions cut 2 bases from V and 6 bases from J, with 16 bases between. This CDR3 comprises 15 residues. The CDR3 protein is CASSPWDTGVDGYTF. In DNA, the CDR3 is TGTGCCAGCTCACCATGGGACACGGGCGTTGATGGCTACACCTTC.

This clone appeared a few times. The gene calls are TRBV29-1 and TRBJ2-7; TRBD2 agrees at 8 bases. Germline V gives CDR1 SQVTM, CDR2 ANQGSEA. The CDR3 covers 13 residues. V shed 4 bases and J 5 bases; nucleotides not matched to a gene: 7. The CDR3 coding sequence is TGCAGCGTTGGTTCGGGGGGGGGCAACGAGCAGTACTTC. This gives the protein CSVGSGGGNEQYF.

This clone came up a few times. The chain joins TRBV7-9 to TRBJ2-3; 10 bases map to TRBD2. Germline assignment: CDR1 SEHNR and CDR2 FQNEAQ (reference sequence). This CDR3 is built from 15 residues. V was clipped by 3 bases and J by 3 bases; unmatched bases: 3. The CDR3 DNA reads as TGTGCCAGCAGCTTTGCACTAGCGGGGACAGATACGCAGTATTTT. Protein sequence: CASSFALAGTDTQYF.

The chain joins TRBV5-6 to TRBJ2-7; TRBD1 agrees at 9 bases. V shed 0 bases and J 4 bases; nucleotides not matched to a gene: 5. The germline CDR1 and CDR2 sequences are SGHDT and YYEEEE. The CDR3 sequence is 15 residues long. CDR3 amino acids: CASSLGPGQGYEQYF. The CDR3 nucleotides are TGTGCCAGCAGCTTGGGCCCGGGACAGGGTTACGAGCAGTACTTC.

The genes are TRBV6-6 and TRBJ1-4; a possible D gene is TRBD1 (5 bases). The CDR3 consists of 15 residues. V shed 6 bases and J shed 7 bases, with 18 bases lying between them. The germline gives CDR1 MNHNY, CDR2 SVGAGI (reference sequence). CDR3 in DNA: TGTGCCAGCAGGTCTATAGGGGCGCTTAGTGAAAAACTGTTTTTT. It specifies CASRSIGALSEKLFF.

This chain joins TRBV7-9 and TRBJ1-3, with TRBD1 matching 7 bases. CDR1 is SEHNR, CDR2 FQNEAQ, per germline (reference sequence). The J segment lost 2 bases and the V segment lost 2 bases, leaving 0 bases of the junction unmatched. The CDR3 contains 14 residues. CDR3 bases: TGTGCCAGCAGCTTACAGGGGGCTGGAAACACCATATATTTT. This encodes CASSLQGAGNTIYF.

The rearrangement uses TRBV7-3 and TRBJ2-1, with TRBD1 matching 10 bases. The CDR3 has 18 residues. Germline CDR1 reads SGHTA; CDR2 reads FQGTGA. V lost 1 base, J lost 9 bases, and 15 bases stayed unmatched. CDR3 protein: CASSLRGQGISRTAEQFF. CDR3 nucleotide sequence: TGTGCCAGCAGCTTAAGGGGACAGGGGATATCCCGGACAGCTGAGCAGTTCTTC.

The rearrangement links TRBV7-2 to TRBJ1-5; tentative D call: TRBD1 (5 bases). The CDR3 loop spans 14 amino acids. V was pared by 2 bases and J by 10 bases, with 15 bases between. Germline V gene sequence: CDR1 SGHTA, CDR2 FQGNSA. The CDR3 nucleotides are TGTGCCAGCAGCTTACAAGGGGTCGACCGTCCCCAGCATTTT. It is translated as CASSLQGVDRPQHF.

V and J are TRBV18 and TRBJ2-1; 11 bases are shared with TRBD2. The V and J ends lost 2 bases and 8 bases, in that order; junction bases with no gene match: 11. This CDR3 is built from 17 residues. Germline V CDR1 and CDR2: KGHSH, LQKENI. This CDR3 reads CASSPMLGLAGGYEQFF. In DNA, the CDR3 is TGTGCCAGCTCACCAATGTTGGGGCTAGCGGGAGGCTATGAGCAGTTCTTC.

The CDR3 nucleotides are TGTGCCAGCGCGCCGGGAGTAAACCAAGAGACCCAGTACTTC. This codes for CASAPGVNQETQYF. This chain uses TRBV9 with TRBJ2-5; tentatively, D is TRBD2 (6 bases). This CDR3 has 14 amino acids. The ends were cut back, 7 bases at V and 0 bases at J, with 13 bases in the middle. Germline CDR1 and CDR2: SGDLS and YYNGEE.

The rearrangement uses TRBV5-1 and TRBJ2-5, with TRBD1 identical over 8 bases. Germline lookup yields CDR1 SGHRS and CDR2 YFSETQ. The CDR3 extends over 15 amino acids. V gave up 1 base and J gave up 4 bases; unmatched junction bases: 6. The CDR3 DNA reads TGCGCCAGCAGCTTGATTGCAGGGGGCATAGAGACCCAGTACTTC. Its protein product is CASSLIAGGIETQYF.

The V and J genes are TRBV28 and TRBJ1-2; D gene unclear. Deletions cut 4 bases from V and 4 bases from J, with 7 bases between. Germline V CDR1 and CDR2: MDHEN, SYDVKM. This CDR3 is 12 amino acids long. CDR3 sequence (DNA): TGTGCCAGCAGTTATGTTCTCTATGGCTACACCTTC. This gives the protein CASSYVLYGYTF.

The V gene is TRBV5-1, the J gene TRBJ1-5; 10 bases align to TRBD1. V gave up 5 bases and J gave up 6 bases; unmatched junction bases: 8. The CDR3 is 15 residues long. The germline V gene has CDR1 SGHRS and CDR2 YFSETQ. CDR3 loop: CASSPGTGVFQPQHF. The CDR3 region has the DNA TGCGCCAGCAGTCCCGGGACAGGGGTTTTTCAGCCCCAGCATTTT.

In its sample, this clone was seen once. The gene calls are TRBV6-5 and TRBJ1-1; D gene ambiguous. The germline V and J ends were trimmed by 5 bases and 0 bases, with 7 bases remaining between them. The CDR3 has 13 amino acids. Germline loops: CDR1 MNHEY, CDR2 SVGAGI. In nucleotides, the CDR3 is TGTGCCAGCAGTCCCCACATGAACACTGAAGCTTTCTTT. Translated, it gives CASSPHMNTEAFF.

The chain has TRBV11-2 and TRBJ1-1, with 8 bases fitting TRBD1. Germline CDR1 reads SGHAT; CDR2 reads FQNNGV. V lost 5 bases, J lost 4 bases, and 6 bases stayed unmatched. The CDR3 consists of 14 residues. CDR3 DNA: TGTGCCAGCAGCCTGGACAGGGTGACCACTGAAGCTTTCTTT. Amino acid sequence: CASSLDRVTTEAFF.

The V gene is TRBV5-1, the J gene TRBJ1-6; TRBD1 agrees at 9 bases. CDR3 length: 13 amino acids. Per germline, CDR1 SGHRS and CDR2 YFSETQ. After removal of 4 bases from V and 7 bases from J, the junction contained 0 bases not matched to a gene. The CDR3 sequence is CASSGQGNSPLHF. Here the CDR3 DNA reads TGCGCCAGCAGCGGACAGGGGAATTCACCCCTCCACTTT.

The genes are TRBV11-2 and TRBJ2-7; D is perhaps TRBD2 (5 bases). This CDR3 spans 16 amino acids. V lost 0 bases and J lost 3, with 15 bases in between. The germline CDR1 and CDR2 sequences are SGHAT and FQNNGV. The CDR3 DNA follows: TGTGCCAGCAGCTTAGATCGTTGGAGAGGGTTCTACGAGCAGTACTTC. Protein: CASSLDRWRGFYEQYF.

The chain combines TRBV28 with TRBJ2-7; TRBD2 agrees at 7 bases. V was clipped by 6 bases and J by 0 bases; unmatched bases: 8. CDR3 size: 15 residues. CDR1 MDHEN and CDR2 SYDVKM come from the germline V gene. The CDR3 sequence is CASRSKRGSSYEQYF. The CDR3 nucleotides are TGTGCCAGCAGATCTAAGCGGGGTAGCTCCTACGAGCAGTACTTC.

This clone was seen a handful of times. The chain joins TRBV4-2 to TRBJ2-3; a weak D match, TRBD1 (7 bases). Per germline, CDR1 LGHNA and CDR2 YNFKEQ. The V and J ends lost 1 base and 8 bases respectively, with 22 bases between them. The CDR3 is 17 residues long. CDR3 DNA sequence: TGTGCCAGCAGCCAAGGTCGGAGGGGGCTAGTGGCCGCTACGCAGTATTTT. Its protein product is CASSQGRRGLVAATQYF.

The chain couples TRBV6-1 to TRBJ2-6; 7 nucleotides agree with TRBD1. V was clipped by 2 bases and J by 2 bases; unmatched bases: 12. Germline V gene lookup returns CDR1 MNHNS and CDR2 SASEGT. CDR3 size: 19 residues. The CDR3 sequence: CASSEWDRVLMAGANVLTF. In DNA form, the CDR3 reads TGTGCCAGCAGTGAATGGGACAGAGTTCTTATGGCTGGGGCCAACGTCCTGACTTTC.

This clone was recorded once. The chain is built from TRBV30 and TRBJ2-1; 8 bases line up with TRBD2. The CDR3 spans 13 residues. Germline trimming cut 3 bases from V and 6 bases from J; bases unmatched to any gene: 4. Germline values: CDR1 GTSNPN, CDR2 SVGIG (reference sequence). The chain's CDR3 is CAWSERETNEQFF. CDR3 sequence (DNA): TGTGCCTGGAGCGAGCGGGAGACCAATGAGCAGTTCTTC.